Following are 4 T cell receptor beta chains from one sample sequenced in a study of identical twins. TCRdb ran MiXCR on the 5' RACE reads and lists one entry per CDR3 protein. This sample has roughly 1.6 million distinct CDR3 sequences, with around 33% found just once. The specimen was cord blood. These receptors originate from a newborn girl in good health.

This clonotype was recorded at least ten times. This chain joins TRBV9 and TRBJ2-3, with D possibly being TRBD1 or TRBD2 (5 bases each). The V and J ends lost 0 bases and 4 bases respectively, with 15 bases between them. Germline CDR1 is SGDLS and CDR2 is YYNGEE. CDR3 length equals 16 residues. CDR3 DNA sequence: TGTGCCAGCAGCGTAGCTCCCGGGACCTTGTCAGATACGCAGTATTTT. Protein sequence: CASSVAPGTLSDTQYF.

This chain links TRBV4-2 with TRBJ1-1, with D unresolved. V was pared by 4 bases and J by 5 bases, with 14 bases between. CDR3 size: 14 residues. CDR1 and CDR2 from the germline V gene are LGHNA and YNFKEQ. Written as DNA, the CDR3 is TGTGCCAGCAGCCCGACGGATGCTCTTACTGAAGCTTTCTTT. This gives the protein CASSPTDALTEAFF.

This chain links TRBV4-1 with TRBJ1-1, with 9 bases matching TRBD1. Trimming cost V 1 base and J 1 base; bases outside gene matches: 4. The CDR3 runs to 16 residues. The germline CDR1 and CDR2 sequences are MGHRA and YSYEKL. The CDR3 bases are TGCGCCAGCAGCCAAGGTCTGGACAGGGGGAACACTGAAGCTTTCTTT. Amino acids: CASSQGLDRGNTEAFF.

The V call is TRBV24-1, the J call TRBJ2-3; 8 nucleotides align to TRBD2. Trimming cost V 2 bases and J 3 bases; bases outside gene matches: 0. The CDR3 loop spans 14 amino acids. In germline, CDR1 is KGHDR, CDR2 SFDVKD. DNA of the CDR3: TGTGCCACCAGTGATTCTAGCGGGACAGATACGCAGTATTTT. It specifies CATSDSSGTDTQYF.